This entry concerns a single TCR beta chain. Only a few counts were recorded for this clone. Its antigen remains undetermined. No base quality values were provided; no much bigger clone lies one nucleotide off. The CDR3, from cysteine to phenylalanine, totals 15 residues. The sequence is cut down to CDR3 DNA, 45 bases in frame from base 1. CDR1 and CDR2 are drawn from the germline V gene: MNHNS, SASEGT. V and J lose 6 bases and 0 bases, and a span of 12 bases separates them. Libraries were built with the immunoSEQ multiplex PCR assay. The multiplex PCR relied on a mix of 60 forward primers for TCR Vbeta segments and 13 reverse primers for TCR Jbeta segments. Amplification of the CDR3 region of rearranged TCR beta genes was performed with a multiplex PCR assay on genomic DNA. On the Illumina HiSeq System, the amplified TCR beta libraries were sequenced as 87-base-pair reads. As for how the authors treated the data: A later analysis counted some 80 million unique TCR beta chains across the 550 to 700 repertoires, and around 9.9 million of these chains were shared by at least two donors. A nearest-neighbor algorithm error-corrected the raw reads and collapsed the reads into unique sequences, merging closely related sequences to remove PCR and sequencing errors. To assign V, D and J gene segments, CDR3 sequences were aligned to IMGT reference sequences. Each retained sequence needed at least a six-nucleotide match to both a V gene segment and a J gene segment. A rearrangement counted as productive if the CDR3 had no stop codons and remained in frame with V and J, and every other rearrangement counted as non-productive. Following IMGT convention, CDR3 was defined as the stretch from the second conserved V-encoded cysteine to the conserved J-encoded phenylalanine. The earlier analysis of approximately 500 of the donors excluded sequences that lacked an unambiguous match to a single V gene segment. In an earlier analysis of several hundred of the donors, V segments were called functional above 56.7% productive rearrangements and were called segregating when the between-donor standard deviation exceeded 5%. A statistical classification framework was built for diagnosing cytomegalovirus status from the catalog of TCR beta chain sequences. V and J gene assignment, in a later analysis, came from comparing TCR nucleotide sequences with IMGT/GENE-DB human TR gene sequences. The TCRdist pipeline was used in a later analysis to assign CDR3 sequences and most-parsimonious VDJ recombination scenarios. A later analysis defined each TCR beta chain by its CDR3 amino acid sequence plus V-gene family, and excluded reads lacking a unique V-gene family. A later analysis removed several hundred highly shared, low-generation-probability nucleotide sequences to deal with suspected cross-contamination and a sequencing artifact. In a later analysis, a clonal expansion index for each public chain was calculated from normalized within-repertoire ranks of inferred template counts. A later analysis computed generation probabilities with a VDJ recombination model fitted to out-of-frame rearrangements, and checked the results against IGoR. In a later analysis, TCR-TCR, TCR-HLA and TCR-CMV co-occurrence was scored with hypergeometric tests, and a repertoire-size bias correction was applied to TCR pairs. False discovery rates were estimated in a later analysis by permuting HLA or CMV assignments 20 times. In a later analysis, co-occurring TCRs were grouped using DBSCAN, and TCRdist sequence similarity was added for clustering within HLA-allele-positive subsets. Co-occurrence clustering excluded repertoires with fewer than 30,000 or more than 120,000 public chains, plus five with anomalous nucleotide sharing. TCRdb re-hosts the immuneACCESS table, in-frame sequences only. Its copies lack some clones; in the studies checked, an unresolved V gene accounts for under half of them, and the cause for the rest is not known. Clone size and the V and J calls come from that table; the DNA yielded D and trimming. Within this sample are 55,000 to 65,000 clones, with more than 60% of them counted one time only. The top ten hold roughly 3% of the sample.

The cohort comprised 670 or so healthy bone marrow donors. At the time of sampling, every cohort member was nominally healthy, though immune exposures that went unrecorded were likely present. The donor tested CMV seronegative and was one of the 352 seronegative cohort members. Every donor gave a peripheral blood sample, and the peripheral blood mononuclear cells from that sample were used for TCR beta sequencing. The Qiagen DNeasy Blood Extraction Kit was used to extract genomic DNA from the blood cell samples. The entry originates in a study of cytomegalovirus exposure and HLA in healthy donors (dated by TCRdb to the late 2010s). Context from the whole study: An earlier analysis of approximately 600 of the donors reported more than 250 Gb of sequence data and some 120 million unique TCR beta sequences from 150 million to 200 million T cells. All discovery cohort repertoires had been generated on a single sequencing platform. Rather than drawing on any new phenotypic data, the later analysis identified candidate immune exposures from TCR beta sequences and the way those sequences occurred across donors. Of the 300 to 450 genotyped donors, around 81% fell in the genetic ancestry cluster associated with self-reported Caucasian donors. The number of typed donors differed by locus: about 629-630 for A, B, C, DRB1 and DQB1; approximately 520 for DQA1; over 600 for DPA1; and some 450 for DPB1. Several DR-DQ haplotypes were handled as single units for association and clustering because linkage in the cohort was strong. The study profiled the T cell repertoires of hundreds of subjects by immunosequencing and related them to cytomegalovirus serostatus. In addition to the first cohort of about 650 subjects, a separate validation cohort of approximately 110 different subjects was used. The study aimed to test whether signatures of past pathogen exposure could be identified by cataloging public T cell receptors. An earlier analysis of 587 of the donors used high-throughput TCR beta sequencing to judge whether each TCR beta V gene segment behaved as functional or pseudogenic. To study patterns of TCR occurrence, a later analysis re-analyzed previously published TCR beta repertoires from under 750 donors and added high-resolution HLA genotyping. HLA typing included class I and class II loci at four-digit resolution. Around 320 gigabases of sequencing data and approximately 80 million unique TCR sequences were included in an early release covering roughly 700 HLA-typed donors. A later genetic analysis took genome-wide SNP genotypes for about 55% of the roughly 670 donors and used that subset as a discovery cohort. Among several hundred genotyped donors of the cohort, an average of approximately 240,000 unique TCR beta nucleotide sequences was sequenced per donor, of which about 19% were non-productive. To predict cytomegalovirus infection status, the study brought together high-throughput TCR immunosequencing, statistical association of individual TCRs with disease status, and machine learning. Donor age, sex, ethnicity and CMV serostatus were compiled together with the repertoire data.

Overall study results and their limits: When HLA alleles, especially DR and DQ, strongly co-occurred, TCR associations were difficult to assign to individual alleles. In a later analysis, several top co-occurrence clusters were reported to appear linked to parvovirus B19, influenza, CMV and Epstein-Barr virus. In a later genetic analysis, fewer N-insertions in productive TCRs were reported among donors in an Asian-associated ancestry cluster than the approximately 630-donor mean. In vitro tests confirmed that a few of the cytomegalovirus-associated TCR beta chains recognize cytomegalovirus antigens. In a later genetic analysis, a missense DCLRE1C variant was associated with V-gene and J-gene trimming of TCR beta chains, and the association was replicated in an independent cohort. Because counts were too low, roughly 17 rarely observed V segments, including chromosome 9 orphons, were left out of the earlier analysis of over 550 of the donors. The sequencing pipeline was judged likely to have produced a cluster of highly shared sequence variants as a technical artifact. The 87-base-pair reads could not distinguish some IMGT-functional V segments, including TRBV6-2 and TRBV6-3, so those segments were excluded. In a later analysis, most CMV-associated TCR beta chains were found to appear HLA-restricted, with HLA associations seemingly driven largely by CMV exposure. While some public TCRs were present in many individuals, most TCR sequences turned up only very rarely across donors. A later analysis found that TCR association rates varied across HLA loci, with DRB1 alleles showing the most associated TCRs and HLA-C alleles the fewest. In an earlier analysis of some 550 of the donors, most TCR beta V segments were observed in productive rearrangements about 90% or about 30% of the time, broadly matching IMGT annotations. Compared with equally common non-associated chains, HLA-associated TCR beta chains in a later analysis were more clonally expanded and had lower generation probabilities. According to the authors, the approach could potentially be generalized to other disease states and immunological phenotypes. In a later analysis, some 18,000 TCR beta sequences were associated with specific HLA alleles at a false discovery rate of 0.05. The only immune exposure information available for the cohort was CMV serostatus. The classifier was reported to diagnose cytomegalovirus status with high specificity and sensitivity in both the original cohort and the validation cohort. This cohort had only TCR beta chains sequenced, and the lack of alpha or paired-chain data limited which features could be detected. Presence/absence analyses assumed roughly uniform sequencing depth across donors, an assumption that may not hold. Correlated functional status among segregating V segments might be attributable to linkage disequilibrium, but an unknown experimental factor could not be ruled out. The study gave a list of over 150 TCR beta chains associated with cytomegalovirus. A further reported finding was that TCR beta sequences accurately predicted the HLA-A and HLA-B alleles for most subjects in the first cohort. Because some donors lacked HLA typing at each locus, the association tests relied only on the typed subset.

Source material: PBMCs. This clonotype was sampled from a woman in her 30s in good health and CMV-seronegative. The sequence joins TRBV6-1 to TRBJ1-5, with a tentative D gene TRBD1 over 6 matching bases. CDR3 loop: CASRPGQFSNQPQHF. The DNA sequence follows: TGTGCCAGCAGACCAGGACAGTTTAGCAATCAGCCCCAGCATTTT.